This passage covers 27 T cell receptor beta chains from one sample sequenced in a study of kidney transplant recipient with SARS-CoV-2 infection. TCRdb used MiXCR to reprocess the reads, holding one entry per CDR3 protein. The sample has approximately 240,000 distinct CDR3 sequences, around 26% seen once. The source was a blood sample, collected at baseline and on day 111 from a kidney transplant recipient. Receptor source: a male patient younger than 45 who had COVID-19 and was a kidney transplant recipient. Among the T cells, some may be from the graft donor.

This clonotype was seen many times. The rearrangement links TRBV20-1 to TRBJ1-2; D unclear. CDR1 DFQATT and CDR2 SNEGSKA come from the germline V gene (reference sequence). This CDR3 is 14 amino acids long. V shed 0 bases and J shed 5 bases, with 13 bases lying between them. The CDR3 loop reads CSAREGGHPYGYTF. The CDR3, as DNA: TGCAGTGCTAGAGAGGGAGGGCACCCGTATGGCTACACCTTC.

This clonotype was picked up many times. This rearrangement joins TRBV6-2 or TRBV6-3 to TRBJ1-2; D possibly corresponds to TRBD1 (5 bases). Germline V gene lookup returns CDR1 MNHEY and CDR2 SVGEGT. CDR3 size: 17 residues. The V end lost 5 bases, the J end lost 4 bases, and 23 bases lay between the germline ends. Here the CDR3 reads CASSLDICIGKTYGYTF. CDR3 sequence (DNA): TGTGCCAGCAGTCTGGACATCTGCATCGGAAAGACCTATGGCTACACCTTC.

Concerning this clonotype itself: Its ends do not fully match the called genes, so a read error is possible. This chain joins TRBV11-2 and TRBJ2-5; 8 nucleotides line up with TRBD1. The germline gives CDR1 SGHAT, CDR2 FQNNGV. The CDR3 is 14 residues long. Written as DNA, the CDR3 is TGTGCCGGCAGCTCGGGACAGGTTCAAGAGACCCAGTACTTC. The encoded protein is CAGSSGQVQETQYF.

This clonotype has at least ten counts. The J gene is TRBJ1-1, the V gene TRBV5-4; D call uncertain. Germline CDR1 SGHNT, CDR2 YYREEE (reference sequence). V was pared by 2 bases and J by 4 bases, with 6 bases between. CDR3 size: 12 residues. CDR3 DNA sequence: TGTGCCAGCAGCTTTGGATCCACTGAAGCTTTCTTT. Translating gives CASSFGSTEAFF.

There are many counts of this clonotype. This chain uses TRBV14 with TRBJ1-2; D perhaps matches TRBD1 (5 bases). Trimming removed 1 base at V and 3 bases at J, with 9 bases between. In germline, CDR1 is SGHDN, CDR2 FVKESK. The CDR3 loop spans 14 amino acids. CDR3: CASSQAVRDYGYTF. CDR3 nucleotides: TGTGCCAGCAGCCAAGCTGTCAGGGACTATGGCTACACCTTC.

This clonotype has ten or more counts. The V and J genes are TRBV28 and TRBJ1-5; tentatively, D is TRBD1 (5 bases). This CDR3 spans 14 amino acids. Germline CDR1 MDHEN, CDR2 SYDVKM. The V and J ends lost 6 bases and 4 bases respectively, with 13 bases between them. The CDR3 protein is CASRRYGGNQPQHF. CDR3 nucleotides: TGTGCCAGCAGACGGTACGGGGGTAATCAGCCCCAGCATTTT.

The chain employs TRBV5-1 and TRBJ2-2; 8 nucleotides match TRBD1. The germline V gene encodes CDR1 SGHRS and CDR2 YFSETQ. V lost 2 bases to trimming and J lost 1 base; unmatched junction nucleotides: 4. The CDR3 is 16 residues long. CDR3 in amino acids: CASSLAGTGNTGELFF. DNA for the CDR3: TGCGCCAGCAGCTTAGCCGGGACAGGGAACACCGGGGAGCTGTTTTTT.

This clonotype was detected many times. The chain couples TRBV20-1 to TRBJ1-4; no clear D. The germline CDR1 and CDR2 sequences are DFQATT and SNEGSKA (reference sequence). V lost 0 bases and J lost 8, with 10 bases in between. The CDR3 has 13 residues. CDR3 sequence reads: CSARDARAEKLFF. The CDR3 coding sequence is TGCAGTGCTAGAGATGCCCGGGCCGAAAAACTGTTTTTT.

As to this clonotype: A read error may explain this, as a much larger clone is one base away. The chain uses TRBV20-1 and TRBJ2-7; 8 bases align to TRBD2. V shed 6 bases, J shed 4 bases, and the junction held 8 bases outside the gene matches. From germline, CDR1 is DFQATT and CDR2 SNEGSKA (reference sequence). This CDR3 has 13 residues. The CDR3 sequence: CSAVTSGSYEQYF. DNA for the CDR3: TGCAGTGCGGTTACTAGCGGATCTTACGAGCAGTACTTC.

This clonotype came up many times. V usage is TRBV8-2 and J usage is TRBJ1-2. TRBV8-2 counts as a pseudogene. This CDR3 is built from 16 residues. The CDR3 sequence: CGSGCTDSRKTYGYTF. DNA for the CDR3: TGTGGCAGTGGATGCACTGATAGCCGAAAGACCTATGGCTACACCTTC.

Ten or more counts support this clonotype. The CDR3 region has the DNA TGTGCCAGCAGCCCGGGGACTAGCGCTAGCACAGATACGCAGTATTTT. Its translation is CASSPGTSASTDTQYF. The chain uses TRBV7-3 and TRBJ2-3, with 10 bases lining up with TRBD2. The germline gives CDR1 SGHTA, CDR2 FQGTGA. CDR3 length: 16 residues. V was pared by 5 bases and J by 0 bases, with 5 bases of the junction left unmatched.

The table lists this clonotype with many counts. Compared with germline, one end of the junction differs, possibly owing to a read error. The CDR3 region has the DNA TGTGCCAGTAGTCTAGACCAGACAAATCGAAAGACCTATGGCTACACCTTC. As protein: CASSLDQTNRKTYGYTF. This chain links TRBV19 with TRBJ1-2, with D unresolved. The CDR3 contains 17 residues. Germline V gene data show CDR1 as LNHDA and CDR2 as SQIVND (reference sequence).

A few counts support this clonotype. The CDR3 here is CASSGDRGATEAFF. The CDR3 coding sequence is TGTGCCAGCAGCGGAGACAGGGGGGCAACTGAAGCTTTCTTT. The V and J genes are TRBV9 and TRBJ1-1, with TRBD1 matching over 9 bases. V trimming: 3 bases; J trimming: 5 bases; junction bases outside the gene matches: 5. There are 14 residues in the CDR3. Germline V CDR1 and CDR2: SGDLS, YYNGEE.

In this sample, this clonotype turned up many times. The chain has TRBV5-1 and TRBJ1-2; D is unclear. Germline-derived CDR1 and CDR2 are SGHRS and YFSETQ. The length of the CDR3 is 16 residues. Trimming removed 7 bases from V and 4 bases from J, with 23 bases in between. CDR3 bases: TGCGCCAGCCGATTGCAATCGGTTCGAAAGACCTATGGCTACACCTTC. Encoded protein: CASRLQSVRKTYGYTF.

Worth noting for this clonotype: This could be a read error, since a much larger clone is one nucleotide away. The chain recombines TRBV3-1 with TRBJ1-2; D is ambiguous. This CDR3 has 17 amino acids. Germline CDR1 and CDR2: LGHDT and YNNKEL (reference sequence). V was clipped by 5 bases and J by 7 bases, with 26 bases between them. CDR3 nucleotides: TGTGCCAGCAGCATCATGCCCACCCTTCGAAAGACCTGTGGCTACACCTTC. Translated: CASSIMPTLRKTCGYTF.

A word on this clonotype: A much larger clone differs by one base, so this may be a read error. The chain is built from TRBV6-5 and TRBJ2-6; D gene unclear. CDR3 length: 13 amino acids. From germline, CDR1 is MNHEY and CDR2 SVGAGI. V was cut by 7 bases and J by 2 bases, with 6 bases left in between. The chain's CDR3 is CASKAPGANVLTF. The CDR3 DNA is TGTGCCAGCAAGGCGCCTGGGGCCAACGTCCTGACTTTC.

This clonotype has a count of ten or more. The V gene is TRBV19, the J gene TRBJ1-2; D gene uncertain. V lost 5 bases, J lost 4 bases, and 23 bases lay in between. Germline assignment: CDR1 LNHDA and CDR2 SQIVND (reference sequence). The CDR3 extends over 17 amino acids. CDR3 loop: CASSFALTNRKTYGYTF. CDR3 DNA: TGTGCCAGTAGTTTTGCATTGACAAATCGAAAGACCTATGGCTACACCTTC. Full variable domain (remainder filled in from reference TRBV19 and TRBJ1-2): DGGITQSPKYLFRKEGQNVTLSCEQNLNHDAMYWYRQDPGQGLRLIYYSQIVNDFQKGDIAEGYSVSREKKESFPLTVTSAQKNPTAFYLCASSFALTNRKTYGYTFGSGTRLTVV.

Worth noting for this clonotype: Just one base apart from a much larger clone, this may be a read error. The CDR3 loop is CASSSPYHEGKTHGYTF. The CDR3 region has the DNA TGTGCCAGCAGCTCACCATATCACGAGGGAAAGACCCATGGCTACACCTTC. The V gene is TRBV7-1, the J gene TRBJ1-2; D unclear. TRBV7-1 is classed as an ORF, of uncertain function. The V and J ends lost 2 bases and 6 bases respectively, with 22 bases between them. The CDR3 has 17 amino acids.

This clonotype has more than one count but fewer than ten. This may arise from a read error, as a much more abundant clone is one base away. This chain joins TRBV6-5 and TRBJ1-3, with unresolved D. The V end was cut by 6 bases, the J end by 4 bases, with 10 bases between. CDR1 and CDR2 (germline): MNHEY, SVGAGI. The CDR3 loop spans 13 amino acids. The CDR3 DNA reads as TGTGCCAGCAGGGGCCCGGGGGGAAACACCATATATTTT. This codes for CASRGPGGNTIYF.

This clonotype was counted a few times. Since a much larger clone is just one base distant, this may be a read error. This rearrangement joins TRBV6-5 to TRBJ1-2; 7 nucleotides align to TRBD1. The CDR3 covers 16 residues. Per germline, CDR1 MNHEY and CDR2 SVGAGI. In DNA, the CDR3 is TGTGCCAGCAGTTACTCGACAGGGAAAGCTAACTATGGCTACGCCTTC. The encoded protein is CASSYSTGKANYGYAF.

This clonotype was seen ten or more times. The CDR3 here is CASSMRSECRKTYGYTF. The CDR3 DNA reads TGTGCCAGCAGTATGCGATCGGAATGTAGAAAGACCTATGGCTACACCTTC. The chain is built from TRBV6-1 and TRBJ1-2; D is uncertain. The CDR3 consists of 17 residues. V was clipped by 5 bases and J by 4 bases, with 23 bases between them. Germline CDR1 is MNHNS and CDR2 is SASEGT.

To note about this clonotype: A much larger clonotype is one base distant, so this may be a read error. Because it lacks the conserved phenylalanine or tryptophan at the end, this CDR3 is likely a read error. The rearrangement links TRBV6-5 to TRBJ1-2; D gene ambiguous. The germline CDR1 and CDR2 sequences are MNHEY and SVGAGI. The CDR3 is 17 residues long. Trimming shortened V by 4 bases and J by 4 bases, and 22 bases separated the two germline ends. This chain's CDR3 is CASSFACSMRKTYGYTL. The CDR3 DNA follows: TGTGCCAGCAGTTTTGCTTGCTCTATGCGAAAGACCTATGGCTACACCCTC.

This clonotype was observed at least ten times. CDR3 sequence reads: CASSQTRPISIRTEAFF. The CDR3 coding sequence is TGTGCCAGCAGCCAAACGCGTCCCATTTCAATTCGCACTGAAGCTTTCTTT. The chain is built from TRBV3-1 and TRBJ1-1; no firm D call. The germline gives CDR1 LGHDT, CDR2 YNNKEL (reference sequence). The CDR3 sequence is 17 residues long. V was cut by 2 bases and J by 4 bases, with 20 bases left in between.

This clonotype was seen repeatedly, ten times or more. The chain joins TRBV7-2 to TRBJ2-7; unclear D gene. From germline, CDR1 is SGHTA and CDR2 FQGNSA. The CDR3 is 12 amino acids. Between the trimmed V and J ends, which lost 3 bases and 2 bases, there was a span of 5 bases. CDR3 region: CASSFLTYEQYF. The DNA of the CDR3 is TGTGCCAGCAGCTTCCTAACCTACGAGCAGTACTTC.

The sample holds many counts of this clonotype. CDR3 region: CASHQGQPNTEAFF. CDR3 coding DNA: TGCGCCAGCCACCAGGGACAGCCGAACACTGAAGCTTTCTTT. The chain joins TRBV10-2 to TRBJ1-1; 7 nucleotides align to TRBD1. CDR3 size: 14 residues. Germline lookup yields CDR1 WSHSY and CDR2 SAAADI. Germline trimming cut 8 bases from V and 1 base from J; bases unmatched to any gene: 7.

The CDR3 sequence is CGTCLRITQSRANVPTF. The DNA of the CDR3 is TGTGGCACATGTCTAAGGATAACACAAAGTCGGGCCAACGTCCCGACTTTC. V is TRBV8-2 and J is TRBJ2-6. TRBV8-2 is noted as a pseudogene. The CDR3 contains 17 residues.

This clonotype was observed at least ten times. The CDR3 DNA follows: TGTGCCTGGAAGGCGGACCCGAACACCGGGGAGCTGTTTTTT. Its protein is CAWKADPNTGELFF. The chain uses TRBV30 and TRBJ2-2, with D uncertain. The germline gives CDR1 GTSNPN, CDR2 SVGIG (reference sequence). The CDR3 covers 14 residues. Trimming pared 4 bases from V and 0 bases from J, leaving 9 bases between.